The clone carrying this TCR beta chain was counted between two and nine times. The antigen remains undetermined. As every portion of the isolated RNA was reverse transcribed, the sequencing read expressed TCRB transcripts. The protocol was immunoSEQ multiplex PCR, while the TCRdb copy is restricted to in-frame clones and leaves out a portion. The sample lists about 930,000 clones; about 17% were seen once. V lost 4 bases and J 5 bases, leaving 6 bases between the germline ends. From germline, CDR1 is LNHNV and CDR2 YYDKDF (reference sequence). This CDR3 comprises 11 residues. The sample originates from a study of beta chain features in type 1 diabetes. Study-level points and caveats: Insertion counts at VDJ junctions were lower in type 1 diabetes patients, who also showed more deletions there. Within the patient group, naive, central memory and Treg TCRB repertoires appeared more similar to each other than within healthy donors.

Source material: naive CD4+ T cells from blood. This chain uses TRBV15 with TRBJ2-7, with no clear D. This sequence originates from a woman aged 18-29 years in good health. The CDR3 nucleotides read TGTGCCACCAGCACTGGAGACGAGCAGTACTTC. Encoded protein: CATSTGDEQYF.